The T cell receptor (beta chain) under discussion was sequenced for a study of cytomegalovirus exposure and HLA in healthy donors. The study ran its PCR with 60 Vbeta and 13 Jbeta primers. Data came from immunoSEQ multiplex PCR; TCRdb stores just in-frame clones and leaves some out. The table includes approximately 100,000 clones, around three quarters detected once. The CDR3 sequence is 15 residues long. The V gene's germline CDR1 is GTSNPN and CDR2 SVGIG (reference sequence). V was pared by 5 bases and J by 5 bases, with 7 bases of the junction left unmatched. What was sequenced was PBMCs. The TCR originated in a woman aged 50 to 60 in good health and CMV-seropositive. The J gene is TRBJ2-5, the V gene TRBV30; 14 nucleotides match TRBD2. The CDR3 loop reads CAWGLAGGLSETQYF. The CDR3 nucleotides are TGTGCCTGGGGACTAGCGGGGGGCTTGTCGGAGACCCAGTACTTC.